These 10 T cell receptor beta chains came from one sample sequenced in a study of OX40 agonist ivuxolimab in advanced cancers. Profiled with immunoSEQ multiplex PCR; TCRdb holds only in-frame clones, not every one. The sample records roughly 67,000 clones, approximately 91% being singletons. Sequencing was performed on CD4+ or CD8+ T cells sorted from blood, taken in a trial of the OX40 agonist ivuxolimab. These receptors were taken from an adult with an advanced solid tumor such as melanoma, head and neck, liver or kidney cancer.

The DNA for the CDR3 is TGTGCCAGCTCACCATCGGTAGACACTGAAGCTTTCTTT. This encodes CASSPSVDTEAFF. The chain carries TRBV18 and TRBJ1-1; no firm D call. Between the trimmed V and J ends, which lost 2 bases and 3 bases, there was a span of 7 bases. The CDR3 covers 13 residues. From germline, CDR1 is KGHSH and CDR2 LQKENI.

The J gene is TRBJ2-7, the V gene TRBV6-1, with TRBD1 identical over 7 bases. Trimming cost V 4 bases and J 3 bases; bases outside gene matches: 6. Per the germline V gene, CDR1 is MNHNS and CDR2 is SASEGT. This CDR3 spans 14 amino acids. The CDR3, as DNA: TGTGCCAGCAGTGCCAGGGGGATTATCTACGAGCAGTACTTC. Its protein product is CASSARGIIYEQYF.

V gene TRBV19 combines with J gene TRBJ1-2; TRBD1 matches 7 bases. V shed 5 bases, J shed 8 bases, and the junction held 14 bases outside the gene matches. The CDR3 has 15 amino acids. Germline CDR1 is LNHDA and CDR2 is SQIVND (reference sequence). CDR3 DNA sequence: TGTGCCAGTAGTGACCTGGAGGGGGCCCTCAGAGGCTACACCTTC. This gives the protein CASSDLEGALRGYTF. The full variable domain, rest sourced from reference TRBV19 and TRBJ1-2, is DGGITQSPKYLFRKEGQNVTLSCEQNLNHDAMYWYRQDPGQGLRLIYYSQIVNDFQKGDIAEGYSVSREKKESFPLTVTSAQKNPTAFYLCASSDLEGALRGYTFGSGTRLTVV.

The chain employs TRBV10-3 and TRBJ1-4; D perhaps matches TRBD1 (6 bases). Germline CDR1 ENHRY, CDR2 SYGVKD. Between the trimmed V and J ends, which lost 2 bases and 5 bases, there was a span of 9 bases. This CDR3 has 14 residues. The CDR3 region is CAISETGTNEKLFF. The DNA of the CDR3 is TGTGCCATCAGTGAGACAGGGACGAATGAAAAACTGTTTTTT.

The genes are TRBV19 and TRBJ2-1; D is undetermined. CDR1 LNHDA and CDR2 SQIVND come from the germline V gene (reference sequence). CDR3 length equals 13 residues. V lost 1 base to trimming and J lost 9 bases, with 10 bases between them. The CDR3 nucleotides read TGTGCCAGTAGTATAGCCGGTTCTATTGAGCAGTTCTTC. This translates into CASSIAGSIEQFF.

In this sample, this clone turned up once. The genes are TRBV5-1 and TRBJ1-4, with D uncertain. Germline lookup yields CDR1 SGHRS and CDR2 YFSETQ. The CDR3 runs 14 residues. V was trimmed by 2 bases and J by 5 bases, leaving 10 bases between them. The CDR3 loop is CASSFNWENEKLFF. CDR3 nucleotides: TGCGCCAGCAGCTTTAACTGGGAGAATGAAAAACTGTTTTTT.

This rearrangement joins TRBV7-2 to TRBJ2-7; TRBD1 or TRBD2 may be the D gene (5 bases each). The CDR3 has 14 amino acids. Trimming took 1 base from V and 3 from J, leaving 10 bases between them. The germline V gene encodes CDR1 SGHTA and CDR2 FQGNSA. The CDR3 protein is CASSLGGTIYEQYF. CDR3 nucleotide sequence: TGTGCCAGCAGCTTAGGGGGGACCATCTACGAGCAGTACTTC. The full variable domain, in which reference TRBV7-2 and TRBJ2-7 provide the parts outside the CDR3, is GAGVSQSPSNKVTEKGKDVELRCDPISGHTALYWYRQSLGQGLEFLIYFQGNSAPDKSGLPSDRFSAERTGGSVSTLTIQRTQQEDSAVYLCASSLGGTIYEQYFGPGTRLTVT.

The gene calls are TRBV19 and TRBJ2-6; 8 bases agree with TRBD2. The V and J ends lost 6 bases and 0 bases, in that order; junction bases with no gene match: 7. Per germline, CDR1 LNHDA and CDR2 SQIVND (reference sequence). The CDR3 runs 17 residues. CDR3 DNA: TGTGCCAGTAGCCTCGGGGGGGGCCACTCTGGGGCCAACGTCCTGACTTTC. It is translated as CASSLGGGHSGANVLTF.

The V call is TRBV19, the J call TRBJ2-4, with TRBD1 matching 7 bases. Germline-derived CDR1 and CDR2 are LNHDA and SQIVND (reference sequence). V gave up 5 bases and J gave up 4 bases; unmatched junction bases: 8. The CDR3 consists of 15 residues. CDR3 in DNA: TGTGCCAGTAGTCCATTGGGGACAGATAAAAACATTCAGTACTTC. Translated: CASSPLGTDKNIQYF.

The chain has TRBV5-1 and TRBJ2-7; tentative D call: TRBD2 (6 bases). The germline V gene has CDR1 SGHRS and CDR2 YFSETQ. The V end was cut by 1 base, the J end by 1 base, with 12 bases between. CDR3 length: 15 amino acids. CDR3 sequence (DNA): TGCGCCAGCAGCTTGTATGGGGAGGCTTCCTACGAGCAGTACTTC. As protein: CASSLYGEASYEQYF.